This T cell receptor beta chain comes out of a study of blood T cell repertoires in COVID-19. CDR1 and CDR2 (germline): MNHEY, SMNVEV (reference sequence). V was clipped by 5 bases and J by 4 bases, with 12 bases between them. CDR3 length equals 13 residues. The repertoire was sequenced with immunoSEQ multiplex PCR; TCRdb's copy has only in-frame clones and lacks some. The sample has 90,000 to 120,000 clones, roughly 89% seen once. Sequenced: peripheral blood. The TCR originated in a man aged 65-85 years with acute or convalescent COVID-19. V gene TRBV27 combines with J gene TRBJ2-7; D not certain. The DNA of the CDR3 is TGTGCCAGCAGTAGGTTCGGGTTTTACGAGCAGTACTTC. Amino acid sequence: CASSRFGFYEQYF.